This is a list of T cell receptor beta chains from one sample in a study of cytotoxic CD8 clonotypes in ibrutinib-treated CLL. Produced via immunoSEQ multiplex PCR; TCRdb's table is partial and in-frame only. Here the sample spans 25,000 to 30,000 clones, roughly 69% being singletons. This specimen consisted of PBMCs, obtained after 24 months of ibrutinib treatment. The source is a human donor with chronic lymphocytic leukemia. The CDR3 runs from the conserved cysteine through the conserved F or W.

j_call	cdr3_length	v_call	cdr3_aa
TRBJ1-1	13	TRBV5-4	CASRGQPNTEAFF
TRBJ1-4	15	TRBV18	CASSLRFGGGEKLFF
TRBJ2-2	16	TRBV27	CASNSLIGISTGELFF
TRBJ2-1	11	TRBV7-3	CESGGSNEQFF
TRBJ2-7	14	TRBV27	CASSGNGVAGEQYF
TRBJ2-1	18	TRBV5-4	CASSLAPRGSGGANEQFF
TRBJ2-1	16	TRBV13	CASSTLGASSYNEQFF
TRBJ2-7	16	TRBV5-6	CASNPGWQGGSYEQYF
TRBJ1-4	13	TRBV13	CASSTGRDEKLFF
TRBJ2-1	14	TRBV4-2	CASSQYPGTKSQFF
TRBJ1-1	11	TRBV29-1	CSVESTGQAFF
TRBJ1-2	12	TRBV2	CASSQRYYGYTF
TRBJ1-2	12	TRBV28	CASSLANYGYTF
TRBJ1-1	14	TRBV9	CASSVEQMNTEAFF
TRBJ2-4	13	TRBV18	CASSPDRNSIQYF
TRBJ1-5	15	TRBV19	CASSIVAGQNQPQHF
TRBJ2-7	14	TRBV5-5	CASSFAVGNYEQYF
TRBJ2-6	15	TRBV28	CATVTGGSGANVLTF
TRBJ1-2	15	TRBV5-4	CASSSEPTATYGYTF
TRBJ1-2	13	TRBV5-1	CASKEGGLYGYTF
TRBJ2-7	16	TRBV7-9	CASSLGTGALVREQYF
TRBJ2-6	15	TRBV28	CASTVGGGGANVLTF
TRBJ1-4	11	TRBV29-1	CSVDEGEKLFF
TRBJ1-2	13	TRBV4-1	CASSQPGGDGYTF
TRBJ1-4	16	TRBV7-3	CASSLGQWATNEKLFF
TRBJ1-5	17	TRBV28	CASSPRQRQRGNQPQHF
TRBJ2-2	18	TRBV28	CASSFRPYSGTRTGELFF
TRBJ2-7	14	TRBV30	CAWSVRGGSGEQYF
TRBJ2-7	15	TRBV7-9	CASSSRTGRGYEQYF
TRBJ1-3	18	TRBV30	CAWASRSRGRNSGNTIYF
TRBJ1-2	16	TRBV5-1	CASSFSGTQPLYGYTF
TRBJ1-1	12	TRBV29-1	CSVENGRGLAFF
TRBJ2-7	13	TRBV6-5	CASSHNFRGEQYF